A single sample gave rise to the 3 T cell receptor beta chains below, sequenced in a study of read filtering for tumor transcriptome and immune sequencing. The library was built from around 400 ng RNA with molecular barcoded adaptors for alpha/delta and beta/gamma chains. One entry per CDR3 protein results from TCRdb running MiXCR on the reads. The sample lists 75,000 to 90,000 distinct CDR3 sequences; roughly an eighth were seen once. The sequenced material came from a population of CD138-negative cells sorted from bone marrow. The receptors were sampled from a donor aged 40 or over with multiple myeloma.

The chain uses TRBV12-3 or TRBV12-4 and TRBJ2-1, with 16 bases that match TRBD2. V lost 7 bases and J lost 4; bases outside the gene matches: 16. The CDR3 length is 20 residues. The CDR3 nucleotides read TGTGCCAGCACTCCCCCGGGACTAGCGGGAGGGCCAGGGATGTACAATGAGCAGTTCTTC. Protein: CASTPPGLAGGPGMYNEQFF.

Ten or more counts support this clonotype. The chain uses TRBV14 and TRBJ2-1, with unresolved D. Trimming took off 2 bases at V and 8 bases at J, with 7 bases between the two ends. Looked up from germline, CDR1 is SGHDN and CDR2 is FVKESK. CDR3 size: 12 residues. Here the CDR3 DNA reads TGTGCCAGCAGCCAACAGCGAGATGAGCAGTTCTTC. This gives the protein CASSQQRDEQFF.

This clonotype was detected many times. The CDR3 coding sequence is TGTGCCAGCAGCTCCCGAATCGGACAGGGGATGAACACTGAAGCTTTCTTT. Protein sequence: CASSSRIGQGMNTEAFF. The V gene is TRBV7-9, the J gene TRBJ1-1; 9 bases fit TRBD1. The CDR3 covers 17 residues. The trim removed 4 bases at V and 0 bases at J, leaving 9 bases unmatched. CDR1 is SEHNR and CDR2 is FQNEAQ in the germline V gene (reference sequence).